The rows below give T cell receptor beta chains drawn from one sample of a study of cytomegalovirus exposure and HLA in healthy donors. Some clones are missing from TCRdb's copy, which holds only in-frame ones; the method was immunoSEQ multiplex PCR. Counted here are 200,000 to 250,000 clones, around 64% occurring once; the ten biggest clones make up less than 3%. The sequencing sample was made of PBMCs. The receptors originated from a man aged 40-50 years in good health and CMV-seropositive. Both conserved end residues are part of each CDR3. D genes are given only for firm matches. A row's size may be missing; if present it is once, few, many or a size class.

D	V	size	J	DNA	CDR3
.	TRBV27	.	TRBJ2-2	TGTGCCAGCACCTTCGGAGGGGGCGAGACCGGGGAGCTGTTTTTT	CASTFGGGETGELFF
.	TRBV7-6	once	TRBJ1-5	TGTGCCAGCAGCTTAGCCCAGAATCATCAGCCCCAGCATTTT	CASSLAQNHQPQHF
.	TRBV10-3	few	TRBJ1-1	TGTGCCATCAGCACTTCGGGACAGAACACTGAAGCTTTCTTT	CAISTSGQNTEAFF
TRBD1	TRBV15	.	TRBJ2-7	TGTGCCACCAGCAGAGGGGACAGGGTGGACGAGCAGTACTTC	CATSRGDRVDEQYF
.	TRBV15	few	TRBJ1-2	TGTGCCACCAGCACAGGGGATAACTATGGCTACACCTTC	CATSTGDNYGYTF
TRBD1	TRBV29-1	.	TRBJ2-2	TGCAGCGTTGAAAGCACAGGGGGCACCGGGGAGCTGTTTTTT	CSVESTGGTGELFF
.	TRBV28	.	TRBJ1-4	TGTGCCAGCAGTTCCCGTCGGGAGGGTACTAATGAAAAACTGTTTTTT	CASSSRREGTNEKLFF
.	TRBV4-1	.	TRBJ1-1	TGCGCCAGCAGCCCATACCTCGGGATAGACATGAACACTGAAGCTTTCTTT	CASSPYLGIDMNTEAFF
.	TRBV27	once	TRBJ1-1	TGTGCCAGCAGTTCTGGGAGTTGGGGCACTGAAGCTTTCTTT	CASSSGSWGTEAFF
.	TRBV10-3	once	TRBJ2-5	TGTGCCATCAGTGAGTCGGGGGGAGAATTAGACTTC	CAISESGGELDF
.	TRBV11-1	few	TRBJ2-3	TGTGCCAGCAGCTTAGCCCCCGCCCTAGGAACGCAGTATTTT	CASSLAPALGTQYF
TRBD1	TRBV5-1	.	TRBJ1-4	TGCGCCAGCAGCGCAGCCGGGACAGGGTGGCAAAAACTGTTTTTT	CASSAAGTGWQKLFF
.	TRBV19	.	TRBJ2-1	TGTGCCAGTAGTCGAGGGGGTGAGCAGTTCTTC	CASSRGGEQFF
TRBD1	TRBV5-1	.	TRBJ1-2	TGCGCCAGCAGCTTGTCCCGGGACAGTAACTATGGCTACACCTTC	CASSLSRDSNYGYTF
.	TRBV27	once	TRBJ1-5	TGTGCCAGCAGTTTATGGATAGGGGGGGAGCCCCAGCATTTT	CASSLWIGGEPQHF
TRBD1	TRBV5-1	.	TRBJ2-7	TGCGCCAGCAGCTTGGGGGGGACAGCTTCCTACGAGCAGTACTTC	CASSLGGTASYEQYF
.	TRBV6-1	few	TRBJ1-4	TGTGCCAGCATAGACAGACAAAATGAAAAACTGTTTTTT	CASIDRQNEKLFF
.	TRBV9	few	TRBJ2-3	TGTGCCAGCAGCGTAGTTCGAGATACGCAGTATTTT	CASSVVRDTQYF
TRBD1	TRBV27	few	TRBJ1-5	TGTGCCAGCGGTCCGGGACAGGGCTATCAGCCCCAGCATTTT	CASGPGQGYQPQHF
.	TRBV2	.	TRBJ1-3	TGTGCCAGCAGAAACAATCCTGGAAACACCATATATTTT	CASRNNPGNTIYF
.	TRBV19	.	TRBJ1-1	TGTGCCAGTAGTATATTGGGAGGGGGCACTGAAGCTTTCTTT	CASSILGGGTEAFF
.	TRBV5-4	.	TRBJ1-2	TGTGCCAGCAGCTTGGTCGGCGGCGCGCGGGGCTACACCTTC	CASSLVGGARGYTF
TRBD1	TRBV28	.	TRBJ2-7	TGTGCCAGCAGGACGCCTCCCGGGGACAGGGGCTACGAGCAGTACTTC	CASRTPPGDRGYEQYF
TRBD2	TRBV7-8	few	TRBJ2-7	TGTGCCAGCAGCTTGAGCCTAGCGGGGCCCTACGAGCAGTACTTC	CASSLSLAGPYEQYF
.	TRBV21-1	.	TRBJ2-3	TGTGCCAGCAGCAACCACAGGGTACCTAGCACAGATACGCAGTATTTT	CASSNHRVPSTDTQYF
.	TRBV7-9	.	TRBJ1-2	TGTTCCAGCAGCTTAGACCACAGTGGATACACCTTC	CSSSLDHSGYTF
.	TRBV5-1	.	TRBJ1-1	TGCGCCAGCAGCGCCCCCCAGGGTAGCACTGAAGCTTTCTTT	CASSAPQGSTEAFF
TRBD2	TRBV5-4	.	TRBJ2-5	TGTGCCAGCGGACGGGGGGGGGCACGAGAGACCCAGTACTTC	CASGRGGARETQYF
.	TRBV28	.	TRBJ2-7	TGTGCCAGCAGTTTAGACTCCGCCTACGAGCAGTACTTC	CASSLDSAYEQYF
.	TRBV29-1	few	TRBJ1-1	TGCAGCTCAGGGAGGGGAACTGAAGCTTTCTTT	CSSGRGTEAFF
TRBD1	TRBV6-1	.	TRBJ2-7	TGTGCCAGCAGTCCGTACGACAGGGACCACGAGCAGTACTTC	CASSPYDRDHEQYF
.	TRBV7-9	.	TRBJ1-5	TGTGCCAGCAGCTTAGTGGGGGGGAATCAGCCCCAGCATTTT	CASSLVGGNQPQHF
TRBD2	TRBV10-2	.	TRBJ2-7	TGCGCCAGCAGTGAAGGGCGGGGGTCCTACGAGCAGTACTTC	CASSEGRGSYEQYF
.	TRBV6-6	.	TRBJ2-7	TGTGCCAGCTCCCAGGGCCAGACGAGAGAGGAGCAGTACTTC	CASSQGQTREEQYF
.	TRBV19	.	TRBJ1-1	TGTGCCAGTAGTCCCTCGTCGAACACTGAAGCTTTCTTT	CASSPSSNTEAFF
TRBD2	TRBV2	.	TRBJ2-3	TGTGCCAGCAGGGAAAGGATGACTAGCGGGAGGCTTATCACAGATACGCAGTATTTT	CASRERMTSGRLITDTQYF
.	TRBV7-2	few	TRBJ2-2	TGTGCCAGCAGCCCCCGCACAGGGATTGACACCGGGGAGCTGTTTTTT	CASSPRTGIDTGELFF
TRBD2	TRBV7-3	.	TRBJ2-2	TGTGCCAGCAGCCCCTGGACTAGCGGCACCGGGGAGCTGTTTTTT	CASSPWTSGTGELFF
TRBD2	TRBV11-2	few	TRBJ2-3	TGTGCCAGCAGCTTCCGACTAGCGGGGACCACAGATACGCAGTATTTT	CASSFRLAGTTDTQYF
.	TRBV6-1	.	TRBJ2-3	TGTGCCAGCAGTGGGGGGACAGGGCGAATAGCGGGAACAGATACGCAGTATTTT	CASSGGTGRIAGTDTQYF
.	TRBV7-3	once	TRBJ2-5	TGTGCCAGCAGCTTAGGAGCGGAGACCCAAGAGACCCAGTACTTC	CASSLGAETQETQYF